This T cell receptor beta chain was captured by sequencing in a study of blood T cell repertoires in COVID-19. Study as a whole: Some COVID-19 samples were acute and others convalescent; all came from the United States, Italy and Spain. T cells, B-cell-depleted T cells, or PBMCs provided the cDNA or gDNA that served as material.

V was trimmed by 8 bases and J by 1 base, leaving 14 bases between them. The CDR3 is 14 residues long. Germline values: CDR1 WSHSY, CDR2 SAAADI. Original processing notes: By means of reference gene primer amplification, nucleated cell counts were estimated. Measured with immunoSEQ multiplex PCR; TCRdb has only the in-frame clones, and not every one. The V and J calls and clone size are taken from that table; D and trimming were inferred from the DNA. This table holds fewer than 450,000 clones, approximately 88% found once. Enrolment of Seattle patients took place during active infection, and they were followed longitudinally.

Sequenced sample: peripheral blood. The receptor was isolated from a woman in her 50s with COVID-19, enrolled during active disease. The chain employs TRBV10-2 and TRBJ1-1, with D possibly TRBD1 on 5 matching bases. The CDR3 protein is CASSGAGQNTEAFF. CDR3 nucleotide sequence: TGCGCCAGCTCCGGTGCAGGGCAGAACACTGAAGCTTTCTTT.